This T cell receptor (beta chain) appears in the sequencing data of a study of blood T cell repertoires in COVID-19. Across the whole study: COVID-19 samples from acute and convalescent phases originated in the United States, Italy and Spain. Sources were T cells, B-cell-depleted T cells, or PBMCs; the material itself was cDNA or gDNA.

Original handling: Reference gene primer amplification in the assay estimated nucleated cell counts. Using immunoSEQ multiplex PCR, the repertoire was profiled, and TCRdb retains in-frame clones only, with some absent. For V, J and clone size, that table is used; D and trimming come from the DNA. The sample has about 120,000 clones, approximately 83% seen once. With 3 bases removed from V and 1 base from J, the gap between germline ends came to 13 bases. This CDR3 contains 16 residues. Germline V gives CDR1 SNHLY, CDR2 FYNNEI. The clonotype was recovered from a woman aged 80 or older with acute or convalescent COVID-19. The chain combines TRBV2 with TRBJ1-5; D might be TRBD1 (6 bases). Sequencing was done on a sample of peripheral blood. As DNA, the CDR3 is TGTGCCAGCAGTGACACGGGGGGGCAAAGCAATCAGCCCCAGCATTTT. This encodes CASSDTGGQSNQPQHF.